The sequence of this T cell receptor (beta chain) was determined in a study of early T cells in non-severe SARS-CoV-2 infection. The study, taken as a whole, reports: Matching against VDJdb likely underestimated virus-specific expansions, favoring anti-spike CD8.

Unique molecular identifiers tagged individual cDNA molecules. TCRdb itself ran the 5' RACE reads through MiXCR, one entry per CDR3 protein. Of approximately 70,000 distinct CDR3 sequences listed, less than 15% were seen once; the top ten hold roughly 5%. Remarks on this clonotype: Its matching antigen is unknown.

Germline V CDR1 and CDR2: LNHDA, SQIVND (reference sequence). This CDR3 is built from 13 residues. V was pared by 6 bases and J by 3 bases, with 11 bases between. The receptor was derived from an adult who was a healthcare worker with PCR-confirmed SARS-CoV-2 infection or an uninfected control (not recorded which). The J gene is TRBJ1-2, the V gene TRBV19; no firm D call. The sequencing sample was made of whole blood. This chain's CDR3 is CASSINGDYGYTF. The CDR3 nucleotides read TGTGCCAGTAGCATAAACGGGGACTATGGCTACACCTTC.